This T cell receptor (beta chain) was recorded in a study of vaccination and CD4 T cells after COVID-19. The treatment: approximately 10-day PBMC culture with coronavirus spike peptide pools or control peptides (ViraFEST assay). ViraFEST used peptide pools to expand antigen-specific T cells before TCR sequencing. This clonotype has more than one count but fewer than ten. Its antigen remains unknown. The Oncomine TCR Beta short-read assay generated sequence data from the DNA of cultured CD4+ T cells. From CD4+ T cells that had been cultured, genomic DNA was extracted. TCRdb re-called the PCR reads with MiXCR, one entry per CDR3 protein. The data show some 4,000 distinct CDR3 sequences, with roughly 26% seen just once and around 30% held by the top ten. Material: CD4+ T cells from blood, cultured in vitro. This sequence originates from a human donor who had recovered from COVID-19.

CDR3 sequence (DNA): TGTGCCAGCAGTGATTTAGGCCAGACTGGAAACACCATATATTTT. It is translated as CASSDLGQTGNTIYF. This chain connects TRBV6-1 to TRBJ1-3; D remains ambiguous. V dropped 3 bases and J dropped 2 bases, with 11 bases sitting between them. The V gene's germline CDR1 is MNHNS and CDR2 SASEGT. The CDR3 spans 15 residues.